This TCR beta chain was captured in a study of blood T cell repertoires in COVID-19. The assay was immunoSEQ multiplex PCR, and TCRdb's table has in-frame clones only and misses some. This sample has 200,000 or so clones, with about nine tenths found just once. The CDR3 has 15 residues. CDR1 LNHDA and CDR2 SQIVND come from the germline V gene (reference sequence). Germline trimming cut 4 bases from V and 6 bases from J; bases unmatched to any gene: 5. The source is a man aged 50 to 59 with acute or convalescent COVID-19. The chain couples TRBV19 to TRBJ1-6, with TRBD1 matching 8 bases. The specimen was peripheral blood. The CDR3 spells CASSTQGAVNSPLHF. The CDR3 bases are TGTGCCAGTAGTACTCAGGGGGCTGTTAATTCACCCCTCCACTTT.